This T cell receptor beta chain was found in a study of blood T cell repertoires in COVID-19. For the study at large: Some COVID-19 samples were acute and others convalescent; all came from the United States, Italy and Spain.

The CDR3 totals 15 residues. CDR1 SNHLY and CDR2 FYNNEI come from the germline V gene. V dropped 6 bases and J dropped 3; count of bases not matched to a gene: 5. Profiled with immunoSEQ multiplex PCR; TCRdb holds only in-frame clones, not every one. The table records 200,000 to 250,000 clones, 90% of them present only once. This clone has a handful of counts. The chain carries TRBV2 and TRBJ1-6; 7 bases match TRBD1. This TCR came from a man younger than 45 who had been exposed to COVID-19. The sample comprised PBMCs or T cells enriched from blood (not recorded which). CDR3 sequence reads: CASSSTGYYNSPLHF. In DNA, the CDR3 is TGTGCCAGCAGCTCGACAGGGTACTATAATTCACCCCTCCACTTT.